Each of the 8 T cell receptor beta chains below was sequenced from the same sample in a study of cytomegalovirus exposure and HLA in healthy donors. This PCR relied on a set of 60 Vbeta primers and 13 Jbeta primers. Some clones are missing from TCRdb's copy, which holds only in-frame ones; the method was immunoSEQ multiplex PCR. Of over 200,000 clones listed, around 70% are singletons. The specimen was PBMCs. The receptors come from a man aged 35 to 55 in good health and CMV-seropositive.

V usage is TRBV5-1 and J usage is TRBJ2-5; D is uncertain. Trimming took off 0 bases at V and 2 bases at J, with 11 bases between the two ends. CDR3 length: 15 residues. Per the germline V gene, CDR1 is SGHRS and CDR2 is YFSETQ. CDR3 residues: CASSLGGQIQETQYF. Here the CDR3 DNA reads TGCGCCAGCAGCTTGGGTGGGCAGATTCAAGAGACCCAGTACTTC.

This chain joins TRBV28 and TRBJ2-7; TRBD1 aligns across 8 bases. This CDR3 is built from 15 residues. V was pared by 5 bases and J by 2 bases, with 8 bases of the junction left unmatched. CDR1 MDHEN and CDR2 SYDVKM come from the germline V gene. In DNA form, the CDR3 reads TGTGCCAGCAGTCCCCGGACAGGGACCCCCTACGAGCAGTACTTC. Translation gives CASSPRTGTPYEQYF.

V is TRBV29-1 and J is TRBJ1-1; D is unresolved. In germline, CDR1 is SQVTM, CDR2 ANQGSEA. V lost 1 base and J lost 0, with 6 bases in between. The CDR3 has 13 amino acids. CDR3 in amino acids: CSVEGRLNTEAFF. The CDR3 coding sequence is TGCAGCGTTGAAGGGCGGCTGAACACTGAAGCTTTCTTT.

This clone was found a few times. CDR3 region: CALGPESSYEQYF. CDR3 coding DNA: TGTGCCCTCGGCCCGGAGAGCTCCTACGAGCAGTACTTC. This chain links TRBV2 with TRBJ2-7; D unresolved. V lost 11 bases and J lost 0, with 14 bases in between. Germline CDR1 SNHLY, CDR2 FYNNEI. The CDR3 spans 13 residues.

The chain couples TRBV6-6 to TRBJ2-2; tentatively, D is TRBD1 (5 bases). Germline lookup yields CDR1 MNHNY and CDR2 SVGAGI (reference sequence). CDR3 length equals 14 residues. With 4 bases removed from V and 7 bases from J, the gap between germline ends came to 13 bases. The CDR3 spells CASSWALGVGELFF. CDR3 bases: TGTGCCAGCAGTTGGGCCCTAGGGGTCGGGGAGCTGTTTTTT.

J is TRBJ2-1 and V is TRBV7-6, with 9 bases aligning to TRBD2. After removal of 1 base from V and 14 bases from J, the junction contained 9 bases not matched to a gene. The CDR3 extends over 14 amino acids. Germline loops: CDR1 SGHVS, CDR2 FNYEAQ. The CDR3 sequence is CASSLGAGTSMKFF. CDR3 DNA sequence: TGTGCCAGCAGCTTAGGGGCAGGGACTAGCATGAAGTTCTTC.

This CDR3 reads CASSYLAGGQETQYF. The CDR3 DNA reads TGTGCCAGCAGCTATTTAGCGGGGGGGCAAGAGACCCAGTACTTC. This chain joins TRBV11-2 and TRBJ2-5, with TRBD2 matching over 11 bases. V was pared by 4 bases and J by 2 bases, with 3 bases of the junction left unmatched. CDR3 length equals 15 residues. The germline CDR1 and CDR2 sequences are SGHAT and FQNNGV. The entire variable domain, with the rest obtained from reference TRBV11-2 and TRBJ2-5, is as follows: EAGVAQSPRYKIIEKRQSVAFWCNPISGHATLYWYQQILGQGPKLLIQFQNNGVVDDSQLPKDRFSAERLKGVDSTLKIQPAKLEDSAVYLCASSYLAGGQETQYFGPGTRLLVL.

The CDR3 region has the DNA TGTGCCAGCAGTCCTCTCTCTGGGGCCAACGTCCTGACTTTC. It specifies CASSPLSGANVLTF. The chain is built from TRBV27 and TRBJ2-6; D is uncertain. Trimming left V 5 bases short and J 0 bases short, with 5 bases between. The CDR3 has 14 residues. CDR1 and CDR2 (germline): MNHEY, SMNVEV (reference sequence). Looking up the rest from reference TRBV27 and TRBJ2-6 gives the full variable domain: EAQVTQNPRYLITVTGKKLTVTCSQNMNHEYMSWYRQDPGLGLRQIYYSMNVEVTDKGDVPEGYKVSRKEKRNFPLILESPSPNQTSLYFCASSPLSGANVLTFGAGSRLTVL.